This entry is about one TCR beta chain. The antigen remains undetermined. These data come from a study of T cell repertoires in cytomegalovirus infection. Across the study: Matching HLA type, along with CMV infection, was indicated by public TCR beta signatures.

Study-wide points: Summed frequency of shared TCR beta families picked out CMV carriers who also had the relevant HLA.

TCRdb called the reads again in MiXCR, with one record for every CDR3 protein. The sample yields 510,000 or so distinct CDR3 sequences, around 27% seen once. Germline lookup yields CDR1 ENHRY and CDR2 SYGVKD. The CDR3 sequence is 15 residues long. V lost 1 base and J 4 bases, leaving 13 bases between the germline ends. The sequence was obtained from a human donor in good health (CMV status not recorded). Some clones in this sample may be carry-over from other donors' samples. The chain combines TRBV10-3 with TRBJ1-2; D perhaps matches TRBD1 (5 bases). The sequencing input was PBMCs. In DNA, the CDR3 is TGTGCCATCAGTGAGTGGCCAGGGCCGGGCTATGGCTACACCTTC. Amino acids: CAISEWPGPGYGYTF.